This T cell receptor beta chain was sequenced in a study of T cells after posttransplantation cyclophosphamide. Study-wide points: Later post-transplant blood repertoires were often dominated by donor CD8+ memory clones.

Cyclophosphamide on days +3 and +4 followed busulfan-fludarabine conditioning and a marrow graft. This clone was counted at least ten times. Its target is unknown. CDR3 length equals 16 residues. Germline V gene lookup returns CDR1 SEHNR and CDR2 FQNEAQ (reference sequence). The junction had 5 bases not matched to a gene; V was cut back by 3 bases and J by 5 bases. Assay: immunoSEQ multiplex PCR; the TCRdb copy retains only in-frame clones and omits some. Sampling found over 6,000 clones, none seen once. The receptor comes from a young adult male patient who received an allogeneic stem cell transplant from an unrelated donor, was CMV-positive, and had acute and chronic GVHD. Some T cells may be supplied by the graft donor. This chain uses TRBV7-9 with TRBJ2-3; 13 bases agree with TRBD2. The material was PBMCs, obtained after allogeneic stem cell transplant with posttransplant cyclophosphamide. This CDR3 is CASSLVTSGGRDTQYF. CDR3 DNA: TGTGCCAGCAGCTTGGTGACTAGCGGGGGGAGAGATACGCAGTATTTT.